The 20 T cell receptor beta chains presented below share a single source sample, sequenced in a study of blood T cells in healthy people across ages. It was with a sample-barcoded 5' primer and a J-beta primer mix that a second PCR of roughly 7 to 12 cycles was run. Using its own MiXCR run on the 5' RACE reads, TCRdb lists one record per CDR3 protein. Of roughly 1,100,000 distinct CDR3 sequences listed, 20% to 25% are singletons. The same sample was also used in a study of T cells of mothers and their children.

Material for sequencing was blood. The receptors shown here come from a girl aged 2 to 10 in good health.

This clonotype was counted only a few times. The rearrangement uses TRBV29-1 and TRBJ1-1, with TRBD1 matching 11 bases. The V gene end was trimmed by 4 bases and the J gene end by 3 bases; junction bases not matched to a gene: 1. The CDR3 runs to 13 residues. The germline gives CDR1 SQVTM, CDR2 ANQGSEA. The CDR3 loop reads CSVGTGGDTEAFF. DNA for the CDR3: TGCAGCGTTGGGACAGGGGGCGACACTGAAGCTTTCTTT.

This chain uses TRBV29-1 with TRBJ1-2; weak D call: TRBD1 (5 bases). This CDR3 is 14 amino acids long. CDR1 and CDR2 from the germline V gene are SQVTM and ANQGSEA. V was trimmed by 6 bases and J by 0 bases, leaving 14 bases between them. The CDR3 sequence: CSVTPAGTNYGYTF. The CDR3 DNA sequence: TGCAGCGTAACGCCCGCAGGGACTAACTATGGCTACACCTTC.

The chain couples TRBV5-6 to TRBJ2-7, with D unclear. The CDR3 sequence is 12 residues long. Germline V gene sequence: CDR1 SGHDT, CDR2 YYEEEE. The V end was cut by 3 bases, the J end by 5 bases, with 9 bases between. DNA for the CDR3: TGTGCCAGCAGCTGGGCCAGGAACGAGCAGTACTTC. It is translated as CASSWARNEQYF.

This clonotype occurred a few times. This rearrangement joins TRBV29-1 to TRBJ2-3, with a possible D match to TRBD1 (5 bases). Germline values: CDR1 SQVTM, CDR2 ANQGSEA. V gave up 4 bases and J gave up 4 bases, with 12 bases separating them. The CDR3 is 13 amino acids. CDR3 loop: CSVGGRVADTQYF. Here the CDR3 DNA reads TGCAGCGTTGGGGGCAGGGTGGCAGATACGCAGTATTTT.

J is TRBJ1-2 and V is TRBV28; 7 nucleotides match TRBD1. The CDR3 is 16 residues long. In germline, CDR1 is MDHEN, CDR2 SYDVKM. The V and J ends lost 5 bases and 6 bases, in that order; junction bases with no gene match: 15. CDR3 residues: CASSPLSKLTGNGYTF. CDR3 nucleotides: TGTGCCAGCAGTCCCCTCTCCAAATTGACAGGGAATGGCTACACCTTC.

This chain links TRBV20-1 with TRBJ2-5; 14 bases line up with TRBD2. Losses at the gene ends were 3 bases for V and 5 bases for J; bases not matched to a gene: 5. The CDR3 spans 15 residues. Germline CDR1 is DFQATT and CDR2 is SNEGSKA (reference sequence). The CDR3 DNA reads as TGCAGTGCTAGGCTGGGACTAGCGGGGGCGGAGACCCAGTACTTC. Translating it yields CSARLGLAGAETQYF.

DNA for the CDR3: TGTGCCAGCAGCCCGGGTGTGGGAGGTACCAATGAGCAGTTCTTC. This gives the protein CASSPGVGGTNEQFF. The chain carries TRBV7-2 and TRBJ2-1, with D possibly matching TRBD2 (6 bases). The CDR3 length is 15 residues. Trimming removed 5 bases from V and 6 bases from J, with 17 bases in between. Germline V gene data show CDR1 as SGHTA and CDR2 as FQGNSA.

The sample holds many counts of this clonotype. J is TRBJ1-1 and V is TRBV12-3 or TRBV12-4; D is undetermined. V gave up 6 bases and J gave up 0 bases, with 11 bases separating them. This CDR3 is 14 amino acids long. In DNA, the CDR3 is TGTGCCAGCAGCTTCGGAGGACTGAACACTGAAGCTTTCTTT. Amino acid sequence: CASSFGGLNTEAFF.

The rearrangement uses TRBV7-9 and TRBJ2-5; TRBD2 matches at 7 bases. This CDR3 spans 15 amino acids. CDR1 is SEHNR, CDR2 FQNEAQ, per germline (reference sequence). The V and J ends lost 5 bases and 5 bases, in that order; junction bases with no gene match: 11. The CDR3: CASSQTGGIGETQYF. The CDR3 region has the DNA TGTGCCAGCAGCCAAACGGGAGGTATCGGGGAGACCCAGTACTTC. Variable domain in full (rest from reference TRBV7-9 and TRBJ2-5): DTGVSQNPRHKITKRGQNVTFRCDPISEHNRLYWYRQTLGQGPEFLTYFQNEAQLEKSRLLSDRFSAERPKGSFSTLEIQRTEQGDSAMYLCASSQTGGIGETQYFGPGTRLLVL.

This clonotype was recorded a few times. The CDR3 DNA is TGTGCCAGCAGCATAACCGGACTGGGGGAAAAACTGTTTTTT. Residues: CASSITGLGEKLFF. The chain combines TRBV7-9 with TRBJ1-4, with unresolved D. CDR1 SEHNR and CDR2 FQNEAQ come from the germline V gene (reference sequence). The CDR3 is made up of 14 amino acids. V was clipped by 5 bases and J by 8 bases, with 15 bases between them.

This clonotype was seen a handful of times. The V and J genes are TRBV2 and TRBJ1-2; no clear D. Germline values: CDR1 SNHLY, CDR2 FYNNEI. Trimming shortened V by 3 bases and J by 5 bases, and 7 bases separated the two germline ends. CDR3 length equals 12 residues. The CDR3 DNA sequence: TGTGCCAGCAGTGAGGTCTTATATGGCTACACCTTC. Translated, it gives CASSEVLYGYTF.

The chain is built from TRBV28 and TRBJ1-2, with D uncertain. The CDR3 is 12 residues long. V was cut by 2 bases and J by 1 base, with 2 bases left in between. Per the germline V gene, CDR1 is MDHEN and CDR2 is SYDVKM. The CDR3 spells CASSLINYGYTF. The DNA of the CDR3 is TGTGCCAGCAGTTTAATTAACTATGGCTACACCTTC.

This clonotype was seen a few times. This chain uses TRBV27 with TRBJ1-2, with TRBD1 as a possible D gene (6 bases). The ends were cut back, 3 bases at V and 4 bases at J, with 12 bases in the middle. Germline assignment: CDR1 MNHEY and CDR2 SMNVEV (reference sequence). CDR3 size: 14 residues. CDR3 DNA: TGTGCCAGCAGTTTCGCGGGGGCGGTCTATGGCTACACCTTC. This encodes CASSFAGAVYGYTF.

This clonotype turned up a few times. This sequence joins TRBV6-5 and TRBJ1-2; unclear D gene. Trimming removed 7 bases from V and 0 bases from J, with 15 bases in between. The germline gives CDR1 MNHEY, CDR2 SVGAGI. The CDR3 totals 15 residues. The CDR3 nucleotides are TGTGCCAGCATCGACACGCAGAAGCCTAACTATGGCTACACCTTC. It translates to CASIDTQKPNYGYTF.

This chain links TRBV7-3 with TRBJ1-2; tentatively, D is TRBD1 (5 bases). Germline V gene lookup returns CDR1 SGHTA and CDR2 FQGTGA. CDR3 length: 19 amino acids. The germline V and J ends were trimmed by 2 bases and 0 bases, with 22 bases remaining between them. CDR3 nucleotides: TGTGCCAGCAGCTTAGGACAAATGACCAAAGCGACCACTAACTATGGCTACACCTTC. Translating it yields CASSLGQMTKATTNYGYTF.

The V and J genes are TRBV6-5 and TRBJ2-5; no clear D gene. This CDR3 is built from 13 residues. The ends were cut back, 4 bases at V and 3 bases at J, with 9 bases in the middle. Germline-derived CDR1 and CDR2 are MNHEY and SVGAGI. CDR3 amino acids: CASSFQGKETQYF. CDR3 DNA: TGTGCCAGCAGTTTTCAAGGGAAAGAGACCCAGTACTTC.

The CDR3 DNA follows: TGTGCCAGCAGCCTCCCGGGGCCGGCCGGCAATGAGCAGTTCTTC. Its translation: CASSLPGPAGNEQFF. This chain uses TRBV11-2 with TRBJ2-1; D assignment may be TRBD1 or TRBD2 (5 bases each). This CDR3 is 15 amino acids long. V gave up 5 bases and J gave up 6 bases, with 17 bases separating them. The germline gives CDR1 SGHAT, CDR2 FQNNGV. Variable domain in full (rest from reference TRBV11-2 and TRBJ2-1): EAGVAQSPRYKIIEKRQSVAFWCNPISGHATLYWYQQILGQGPKLLIQFQNNGVVDDSQLPKDRFSAERLKGVDSTLKIQPAKLEDSAVYLCASSLPGPAGNEQFFGPGTRLTVL.

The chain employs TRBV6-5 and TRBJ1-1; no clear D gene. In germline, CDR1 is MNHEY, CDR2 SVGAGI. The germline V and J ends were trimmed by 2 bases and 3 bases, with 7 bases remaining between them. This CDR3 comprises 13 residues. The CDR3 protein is CASSYTLDTEAFF. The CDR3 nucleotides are TGTGCCAGCAGTTACACGCTGGACACTGAAGCTTTCTTT.

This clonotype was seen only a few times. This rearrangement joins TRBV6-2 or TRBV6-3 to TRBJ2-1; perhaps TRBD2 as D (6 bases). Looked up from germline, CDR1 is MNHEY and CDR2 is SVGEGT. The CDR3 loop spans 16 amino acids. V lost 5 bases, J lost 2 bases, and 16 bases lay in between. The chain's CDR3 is CASSQPVPGAYNEQFF. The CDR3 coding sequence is TGTGCCAGCAGTCAGCCCGTCCCGGGAGCCTACAATGAGCAGTTCTTC.

The CDR3 protein is CASSLMTNTPVYNEQFF. The CDR3 nucleotides are TGTGCCAGCTCCCTTATGACAAACACCCCTGTTTACAATGAGCAGTTCTTC. This sequence joins TRBV18 and TRBJ2-5; D unresolved. The assigned J gene may be wrong: the sequence end matches TRBJ2-1 better. This CDR3 has 17 residues. Germline V gene lookup returns CDR1 KGHSH and CDR2 LQKENI.